This section outlines one T cell receptor (beta chain) sequence together with its context. Its antigen remains unidentified. Per-nucleotide qualities are absent, and no much larger clonotype sits a single base away. The cohort comprised some 730 healthy bone marrow donors. At the time of sampling, all cohort members were nominally healthy, though unrecorded immune exposures were likely present. The donor tested CMV seronegative, placing the donor among the 350 or so seronegative members of the cohort. A peripheral blood sample was provided by each donor, and peripheral blood mononuclear cells were used for TCR beta sequencing. Genomic DNA was extracted from the blood cell samples with the Qiagen DNeasy Blood Extraction Kit. V is clipped by 7 bases and J by 1 base, and the sequence between their germline boundaries is 13 bases long. CDR1 and CDR2, looked up from the germline V gene (reference sequence), are LNHDA and SQIVND. There are 14 amino acids in the CDR3, from cysteine to phenylalanine inclusive. This entry keeps only the CDR3 DNA: 42 bases, framed from base 1.

The data stem from a study of cytomegalovirus exposure and HLA in healthy donors (dated by TCRdb to about 2017). Regarding the study in general: An earlier analysis of a few hundred of the donors reported 276 Gb of sequence data and around 110 million unique TCR beta sequences obtained from roughly 170 million T cells. An earlier analysis of around 540 of the donors applied high-throughput TCR beta sequencing to assess whether each TCR beta V gene segment acted as functional or pseudogenic. The study used immunosequencing to profile the T cell repertoires of under 700 subjects and linked those repertoires to cytomegalovirus serostatus. Typing coverage varied by locus: roughly 629-640 donors for A, B, C, DRB1 and DQB1; approximately 560 for DQA1; more than 600 for DPA1; approximately 470 for DPB1. In a later genetic analysis, genome-wide SNP genotypes for about three fifths of the 666 donors were used, and that subset was treated as a discovery cohort. A separate validation cohort of over a hundred different subjects was used in addition to the approximately 670-subject first cohort. All discovery cohort repertoires had been generated using a single sequencing platform. An early release that covered around 590 HLA-typed donors contained about 300 gigabases of sequencing data and about 84 million unique TCR sequences. Among 398 genotyped donors of the cohort, an average of around 240,000 unique TCR beta nucleotide sequences was sequenced per donor, of which 15% to 20% were non-productive. A later analysis re-examined previously published TCR beta repertoires from just over 650 donors and added high-resolution HLA genotyping to investigate patterns of TCR occurrence. The study aimed to test whether cataloging public T cell receptors could reveal signatures of past pathogen exposure. Donor age, sex, ethnicity and CMV serostatus were compiled together with the repertoire data. To predict cytomegalovirus infection status, the study brought together high-throughput TCR immunosequencing, statistical association of individual TCRs with disease status, and machine learning. Because of strong linkage in the cohort, a handful of DR-DQ haplotypes were treated as single units for association and clustering. HLA typing included class I and class II loci at four-digit resolution. The later analysis used no new phenotypic data to find candidate immune exposures, relying instead on TCR beta sequences and their occurrence across donors. Of the 300 to 500 genotyped donors, over 80% were placed in the genetic ancestry cluster associated with self-reported Caucasian donors.

Results the study describes overall, beyond this receptor: When HLA alleles, especially DR and DQ, strongly co-occurred, TCR associations were difficult to assign to individual alleles. According to the authors, the approach could potentially be generalized to other disease states and immunological phenotypes. For the cohort, immune exposure information was limited to CMV serostatus. Most CMV-associated TCR beta chains appeared to be HLA-restricted in a later analysis, and the HLA associations seemed to be driven largely by CMV exposure. A group of highly shared sequence variants was considered likely to be a technical artifact of the sequencing pipeline. Specific HLA alleles were associated with 15,000 to 20,000 TCR beta sequences at a false discovery rate of 0.05 in a later analysis. Three of the identified cytomegalovirus-associated TCR beta chains were confirmed in vitro to be specific for cytomegalovirus antigens. An earlier analysis of 587 of the donors showed that most TCR beta V segments appeared in productive rearrangements either about 87% or about 30% of the time, which broadly matched IMGT annotations. Linkage disequilibrium might explain the correlated functional status among segregating V segments, but an unknown experimental factor could not be excluded. Over 15 rarely observed V segments, including chromosome 9 orphons, were excluded from the earlier analysis of some 590 of the donors because counts were too low. According to a later genetic analysis, donors in an Asian-associated ancestry cluster had fewer N-insertions in productive TCRs than the approximately 630-donor mean. Some IMGT-functional V segments, including TRBV6-2 and TRBV6-3, could not be told apart with the 87-base-pair reads, so those segments were excluded. Roughly uniform sequencing depth across donors was assumed in presence/absence analyses, although this assumption may not hold. In the study, about 150 TCR beta chains were listed as associated with cytomegalovirus. A later analysis found that TCR association rates varied across HLA loci, with DRB1 alleles showing the most associated TCRs and HLA-C alleles the fewest. A further reported finding was that TCR beta sequences accurately predicted the HLA-A and HLA-B alleles for most subjects in the first cohort. A later analysis reported that several top co-occurrence clusters appeared linked to parvovirus B19, influenza, CMV and Epstein-Barr virus. Compared with equally common non-associated chains, HLA-associated TCR beta chains in a later analysis were more clonally expanded and had lower generation probabilities. The cohort was sequenced for TCR beta chains only, and without alpha or paired-chain data the features that could be detected were limited. Because HLA typing was unavailable for some donors at each locus, only the typed subset was used in association tests. V-gene and J-gene trimming of TCR beta chains was associated with a missense DCLRE1C variant in a later genetic analysis, and the association was replicated in an independent cohort. In both the original and validation cohorts, the classifier was reported to diagnose cytomegalovirus status with high specificity and sensitivity. Most TCR sequences were seen in very few donors, while some public TCRs were found in many individuals.

Receptors were amplified or captured by the immunoSEQ multiplex PCR assay. A mixture of 60 forward primers for TCR Vbeta segments and 13 reverse primers for TCR Jbeta segments was used in the multiplex PCR. The CDR3 region of rearranged TCR beta genes was amplified from genomic DNA with a multiplex PCR assay. On the Illumina HiSeq System, the amplified TCR beta libraries were sequenced as 87-base-pair reads. As for the original processing: In a later analysis, tens of millions of unique TCR beta chains were counted across the roughly 610 repertoires, and approximately 9.9 million of these chains were shared by at least two donors. Raw reads were error-corrected and collapsed into unique sequences with a nearest-neighbor algorithm that merged closely related sequences to remove PCR and sequencing errors. To assign V, D and J gene segments, CDR3 sequences were aligned to IMGT reference sequences. For a sequence to be retained, a match of at least six nucleotides to both a V gene segment and a J gene segment was required. Rearrangements were called productive when the CDR3 lacked stop codons and stayed in frame with V and J; all others were non-productive. CDR3 was defined according to IMGT convention as the region running from the second conserved V-encoded cysteine to the conserved J-encoded phenylalanine. The earlier analysis of about 570 of the donors excluded any sequence lacking an unambiguous match to a single V gene segment. An earlier analysis of a few hundred of the donors called V segments functional above 56.7% productive rearrangements and segregating when the between-donor standard deviation exceeded 5%. To diagnose cytomegalovirus status from the catalog of TCR beta chain sequences, a statistical classification framework was built. In a later analysis, V and J genes were assigned by comparing TCR nucleotide sequences against IMGT/GENE-DB human TR gene sequences. A later analysis assigned CDR3 sequences and most-parsimonious VDJ recombination scenarios with the TCRdist pipeline. In a later analysis, each TCR beta chain was defined by its CDR3 amino acid sequence together with its V-gene family, and reads without a unique V-gene family were excluded. A later analysis removed 550 to 700 highly shared, low-generation-probability nucleotide sequences to deal with suspected cross-contamination and a sequencing artifact. In a later analysis, a clonal expansion index for each public chain was calculated from normalized within-repertoire ranks of inferred template counts. Generation probabilities in a later analysis came from a VDJ recombination model fitted to out-of-frame rearrangements, and those results were checked against IGoR. In a later analysis, hypergeometric tests were used to score TCR-TCR, TCR-HLA and TCR-CMV co-occurrence, with a repertoire-size bias correction applied to TCR pairs. False discovery rates were estimated in a later analysis by permuting HLA or CMV assignments 20 times. In a later analysis, co-occurring TCRs were grouped using DBSCAN, with TCRdist sequence similarity added in when clustering inside HLA-allele-positive subsets. Repertoires with fewer than 30,000 or more than 120,000 public chains, plus five repertoires with anomalous nucleotide sharing, were excluded from co-occurrence clustering. TCRdb obtained this table from immuneACCESS and retained in-frame rearrangements with V and J assigned. These tables miss some clones; where compared with another copy, unresolved V genes account for less than half of the shortfall, and the remainder is unexplained. V and J calls and clone size are copied from that table; D and trimming were computed from the DNA. This sample gives over 95,000 clones in total; about 83% of them show up just once. Roughly 2.5% of the sample goes to the ten largest clones.

The V and J segments used are TRBV19 and TRBJ1-1, with the D gene not clear enough to name. This clonotype was obtained from a female donor in good health and CMV-seronegative. Sequencing input: PBMCs. The CDR3 region has the sequence CASTPVERNTEAFF. The bases are TGTGCCAGTACGCCGGTAGAAAGGAACACTGAAGCTTTCTTT.